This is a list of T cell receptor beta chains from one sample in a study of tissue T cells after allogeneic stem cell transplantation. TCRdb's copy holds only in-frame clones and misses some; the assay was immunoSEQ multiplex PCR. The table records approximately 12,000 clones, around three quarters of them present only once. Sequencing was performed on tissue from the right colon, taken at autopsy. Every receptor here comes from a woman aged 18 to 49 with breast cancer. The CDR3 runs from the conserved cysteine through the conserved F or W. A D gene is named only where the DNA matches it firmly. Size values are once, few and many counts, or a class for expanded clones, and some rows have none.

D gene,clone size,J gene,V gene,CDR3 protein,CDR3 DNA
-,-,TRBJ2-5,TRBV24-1,CATSEAGGYQETQYF,TGTGCCACCAGCGAAGCAGGGGGGTACCAAGAGACCCAGTACTTC
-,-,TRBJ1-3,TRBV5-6,CASSWGLLSGNTIYF,TGTGCCAGCAGCTGGGGACTGCTCTCTGGAAACACCATATATTTT
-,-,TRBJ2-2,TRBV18,CASSLQGHGELFF,TGTGCCAGCTCACTACAGGGTCACGGGGAGCTGTTTTTT
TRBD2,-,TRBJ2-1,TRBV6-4,CASSDGSGGANEQFF,TGTGCCAGCAGTGACGGAAGCGGGGGGGCGAATGAGCAGTTCTTC
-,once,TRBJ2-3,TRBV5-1,CASSPKTESTDTQYF,TGCGCCAGCAGCCCAAAGACGGAGAGCACAGATACGCAGTATTTT
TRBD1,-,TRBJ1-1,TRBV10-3,CAISEARQGANTEAFF,TGTGCCATCAGTGAGGCTCGACAGGGGGCGAACACTGAAGCTTTCTTT
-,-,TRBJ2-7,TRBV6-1,CASSGPTTGNPYEQYF,TGTGCCAGCAGTGGCCCGACGACGGGAAACCCCTACGAGCAGTACTTC
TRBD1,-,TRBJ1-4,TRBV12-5,CASGLGQGDEKLFF,TGTGCTAGTGGTTTGGGACAGGGGGATGAAAAACTGTTTTTT
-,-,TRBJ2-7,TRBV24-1,CATSRGSTYEQYF,TGTGCCACCAGTCGCGGGTCCACCTACGAGCAGTACTTC
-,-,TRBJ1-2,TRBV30,CAWSVLLGSNYGYTF,TGTGCCTGGAGTGTACTGCTAGGTTCTAACTATGGCTACACCTTC
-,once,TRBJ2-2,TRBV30,CAWSVLGYTGELFF,TGTGCCTGGAGTGTTTTAGGGTACACCGGGGAGCTGTTTTTT
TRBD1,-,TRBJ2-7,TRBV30,CAWKRQGQYEQYF,TGTGCCTGGAAAAGACAGGGACAGTACGAGCAGTACTTC
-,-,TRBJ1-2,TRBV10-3,CATKDSNYGYTF,TGTGCCACAAAGGACAGTAACTATGGCTACACCTTC
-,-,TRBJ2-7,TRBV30,CAWSADTYEQYF,TGTGCCTGGAGTGCGGACACTTACGAGCAGTACTTC
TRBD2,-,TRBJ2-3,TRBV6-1,CASSPGTSGTAQYF,TGTGCCAGCAGCCCCGGGACTAGCGGGACAGCGCAGTATTTT
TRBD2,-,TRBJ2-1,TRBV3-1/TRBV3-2,CASRRLAGYEQFF,TGTGCCAGTCGTCGACTAGCGGGATATGAGCAGTTCTTC
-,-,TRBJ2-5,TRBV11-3,CASSLGHKGQETQYF,TGTGCCAGCAGCTTAGGCCATAAGGGGCAAGAGACCCAGTACTTC
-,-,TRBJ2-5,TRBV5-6,CASSSGQLQETQYF,TGTGCCAGCAGCTCCGGACAGCTTCAAGAGACCCAGTACTTC
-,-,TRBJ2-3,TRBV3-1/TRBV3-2,CASSLGGDTQYF,TGTGCCAGCAGCCTTGGCGGGGATACGCAGTATTTT
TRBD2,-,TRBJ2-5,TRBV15,CATSSPYGTSGGAAETQYF,TGTGCCACCAGCAGCCCCTATGGGACTAGCGGGGGGGCAGCGGAGACCCAGTACTTC
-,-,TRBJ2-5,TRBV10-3,CAISPEAETQYF,TGTGCCATTTCCCCGGAGGCTGAGACCCAGTACTTC
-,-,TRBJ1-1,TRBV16,CASSQAFGEYTEAFF,TGTGCCAGCAGCCAAGCGTTCGGGGAATACACTGAAGCTTTCTTT
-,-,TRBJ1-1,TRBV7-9,CASSLDRDMNTEAFF,TGTGCCAGCAGCTTAGACAGAGATATGAACACTGAAGCTTTCTTT
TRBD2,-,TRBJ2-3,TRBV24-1,CATSDRTSGNTQYF,TGTGCCACCAGTGATCGGACTAGCGGTAATACGCAGTATTTT
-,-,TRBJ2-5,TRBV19,CASRPLGGGETQYF,TGTGCCAGTAGACCTTTAGGAGGTGGGGAGACCCAGTACTTC
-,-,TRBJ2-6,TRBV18,CASSRQHSGANVLTF,TGTGCCAGCTCACGTCAGCACTCTGGGGCCAACGTCCTGACTTTC
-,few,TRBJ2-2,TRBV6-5,CASRELWGPGELFF,TGTGCCAGCCGCGAACTCTGGGGGCCCGGGGAGCTGTTTTTT
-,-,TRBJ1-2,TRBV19,CASSTVDSAANYGYTF,TGTGCCAGTAGTACCGTGGACAGCGCGGCTAACTATGGCTACACCTTC
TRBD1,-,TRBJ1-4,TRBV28,CASSPRQGATNEKLFF,TGTGCCAGCAGTCCCCGACAGGGTGCAACTAATGAAAAACTGTTTTTT
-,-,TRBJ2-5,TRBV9,CASSVGWEQETQYF,TGTGCCAGCAGCGTAGGGTGGGAACAGGAGACCCAGTACTTC
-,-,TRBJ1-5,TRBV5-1,CASSLAGLGNQPQHF,TGCGCCAGCAGCTTGGCAGGGTTGGGCAATCAGCCCCAGCATTTT
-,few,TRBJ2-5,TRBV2,CASSEGLTQYF,TGTGCCAGCAGTGAAGGTCTGACCCAGTACTTC
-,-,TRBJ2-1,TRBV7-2,CASSLQPNNEQFF,TGTGCCAGCAGCTTACAGCCTAACAATGAGCAGTTCTTC
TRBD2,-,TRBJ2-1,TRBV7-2,CASSEGLAGVNEQFF,TGTGCCAGCAGCGAGGGACTAGCGGGAGTAAATGAGCAGTTCTTC
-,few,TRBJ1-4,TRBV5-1,CASSQVQGTNEKLFF,TGCGCCAGCAGCCAGGTGCAGGGTACTAATGAAAAACTGTTTTTT
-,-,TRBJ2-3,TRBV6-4,CASSLEATPQHTQYF,TGTGCCAGCAGCCTAGAGGCTACCCCACAGCATACGCAGTATTTT
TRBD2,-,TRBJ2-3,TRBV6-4,CASSEGSGGADTQYF,TGTGCCAGCAGTGAAGGCAGCGGGGGGGCAGATACGCAGTATTTT
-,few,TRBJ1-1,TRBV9,CASNREMNTEAFF,TGTGCCAGCAATAGGGAGATGAACACTGAAGCTTTCTTT
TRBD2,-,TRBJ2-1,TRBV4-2,CASSLTGGSSYNEQFF,TGTGCCAGCAGCCTCACGGGCGGGAGCTCCTACAATGAGCAGTTCTTC
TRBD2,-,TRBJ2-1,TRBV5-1,CASSESGRFSEQFF,TGCGCCAGCAGCGAGAGCGGGAGGTTCAGTGAGCAGTTCTTC
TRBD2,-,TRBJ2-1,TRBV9,CASSEGGLAAYNEQFF,TGTGCCAGCAGCGAGGGGGGACTAGCGGCTTACAATGAGCAGTTCTTC
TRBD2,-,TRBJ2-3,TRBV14,CASSQFQLAGGTDTQYF,TGTGCCAGCAGCCAATTTCAACTAGCGGGGGGGACAGATACGCAGTATTTT
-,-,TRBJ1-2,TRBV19,CASSMRTNYGYTF,TGTGCCAGTAGTATGCGTACTAACTATGGCTACACCTTC
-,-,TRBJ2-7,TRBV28,CASSLEEGTPLSF,TGTGCCAGCAGTTTAGAGGAGGGGACACCCCTTTCGTTC
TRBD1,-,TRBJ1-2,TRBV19,CASSISGGQGSLSGYTF,TGTGCCAGTAGTATTTCCGGGGGACAGGGTTCTCTTTCTGGCTACACCTTC
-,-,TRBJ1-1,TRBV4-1,CASSRGEGANTEAFF,TGCGCCAGCAGCCGGGGGGAAGGGGCGAACACTGAAGCTTTCTTT
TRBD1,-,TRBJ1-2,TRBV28,CASSRDQGAYGYTF,TGTGCCAGCAGCCGGGACCAGGGGGCATATGGCTACACCTTC
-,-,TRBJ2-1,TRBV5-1,CASSADPYNEQFF,TGCGCCAGCAGCGCGGACCCTTACAATGAGCAGTTCTTC
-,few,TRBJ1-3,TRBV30,CAWSPGGPGNTIYF,TGTGCCTGGAGCCCCGGGGGGCCAGGAAACACCATATATTTT